Below are 24 T cell receptor beta chains sequenced from a single sample in a study of blood T cell repertoires in COVID-19. Only in-frame clones appear in the TCRdb table, and some are missing; sequencing was by immunoSEQ multiplex PCR. The profile shows 130,000 or so clones, almost 85% of them singletons. The sample was PBMCs or T cells enriched from blood (not recorded which). The receptors derive from a woman aged 50 to 60 with acute COVID-19.

The chain joins TRBV27 to TRBJ2-6, with a possible D match to TRBD1 (5 bases). This CDR3 has 15 residues. Germline lookup yields CDR1 MNHEY and CDR2 SMNVEV (reference sequence). V was shortened by 5 bases and J by 0 bases, with 8 bases between the two germline ends. The CDR3 sequence: CASSDRSSGANVLTF. The CDR3 coding sequence is TGTGCCAGCAGTGACAGAAGCTCTGGGGCCAACGTCCTGACTTTC.

This clone was seen a handful of times. The chain couples TRBV5-1 to TRBJ1-6, with 11 positions matching TRBD1. Germline-derived CDR1 and CDR2 are SGHRS and YFSETQ. J was trimmed by 5 bases and V by 4 bases; bases with no gene match: 5. The CDR3 totals 16 residues. The CDR3 DNA is TGCGCCAGCAGCATAGGACAGGGGGCAAATAATTCACCCCTCCACTTT. Translation gives CASSIGQGANNSPLHF. Full variable domain (rest looked up from reference TRBV5-1 and TRBJ1-6): KAGVTQTPRYLIKTRGQQVTLSCSPISGHRSVSWYQQTPGQGLQFLFEYFSETQRNKGNFPGRFSGRQFSNSRSEMNVSTLELGDSALYLCASSIGQGANNSPLHFGNGTRLTVT.

The chain carries TRBV2 and TRBJ2-2; the match to TRBD2 covers 8 bases. J gave up 9 bases and V 7 bases, and 10 bases lay outside the gene matches. CDR3 size: 14 residues. The germline CDR1 and CDR2 sequences are SNHLY and FYNNEI. The DNA of the CDR3 is TGTGCCAGCATGGGCACTAGCGGACCGCGGGAGCTGTTTTTT. It translates to CASMGTSGPRELFF.

This clone is a singleton in its sample. The V gene is TRBV12-3 or TRBV12-4, the J gene TRBJ1-2; TRBD1 matches 7 bases. V lost 6 bases and J lost 3; bases outside the gene matches: 4. This CDR3 has 13 amino acids. The CDR3: CASSPQGDYGYTF. The CDR3 region has the DNA TGTGCCAGCAGCCCCCAGGGGGACTATGGCTACACCTTC.

CDR3 DNA sequence: TGTGCCAGCACGGCTCAGGGAAATGAAAAACTGTTTTTT. This translates into CASTAQGNEKLFF. This chain uses TRBV7-6 with TRBJ1-4, with D possibly matching TRBD1 (5 bases). Germline assignment: CDR1 SGHVS and CDR2 FNYEAQ. Trimming left V 7 bases short and J 5 bases short, with 11 bases between. This CDR3 has 13 amino acids.

The chain joins TRBV15 to TRBJ2-2; D call uncertain. V gave up 0 bases and J gave up 2 bases, with 7 bases separating them. The CDR3 has 15 amino acids. Germline V gene sequence: CDR1 LNHNV, CDR2 YYDKDF (reference sequence). The CDR3 sequence: CATSRDRGNTGELFF. The CDR3 nucleotides read TGTGCCACCAGCAGAGATCGTGGCAACACCGGGGAGCTGTTTTTT.

The V gene is TRBV7-8, the J gene TRBJ1-2; 7 positions match TRBD1. There are 15 residues in the CDR3. V was clipped by 5 bases and J by 3 bases; unmatched bases: 9. Germline lookup yields CDR1 SGHVS and CDR2 FQNEAQ. The CDR3 DNA is TGTGCCAGCAGCCAAAATATGGGACAGTACTATGGCTACACCTTC. It is translated as CASSQNMGQYYGYTF.

The chain couples TRBV12-3 or TRBV12-4 to TRBJ1-2; a weak D match, TRBD1 (5 bases). The V end lost 3 bases, the J end lost 3 bases, and 8 bases lay between the germline ends. The CDR3 sequence is 13 residues long. The CDR3 sequence: CASSFTGDYGYTF. The CDR3 DNA reads as TGTGCCAGCAGTTTTACAGGCGACTATGGCTACACCTTC.

The V and J genes are TRBV10-2 and TRBJ2-7, with 10 bases aligning to TRBD2. The CDR3 is 16 amino acids. Trimming took 3 bases from V and 1 from J; bases not matched to a gene: 6. Germline assignment: CDR1 WSHSY and CDR2 SAAADI. The CDR3 DNA is TGCGCCAGCAGTGATCCCGGGGGACTAGCGTCCTACGAGCAGTACTTC. Translated: CASSDPGGLASYEQYF.

The chain couples TRBV2 to TRBJ2-7; 8 bases map to TRBD2. The CDR3 is made up of 13 amino acids. The V gene end was trimmed by 8 bases and the J gene end by 1 base; junction bases not matched to a gene: 4. Germline CDR1 reads SNHLY; CDR2 reads FYNNEI. The CDR3 sequence is CASLAGPSYEQYF. The CDR3 DNA reads as TGTGCCAGCTTAGCGGGACCTTCCTACGAGCAGTACTTC.

This clone was detected once. The V and J genes are TRBV7-9 and TRBJ2-5, with 12 bases identical to TRBD2. Germline V gene data show CDR1 as SEHNR and CDR2 as FQNEAQ (reference sequence). The length of the CDR3 is 16 residues. Losses at the gene ends were 5 bases for V and 5 bases for J; bases not matched to a gene: 9. This chain's CDR3 is CASSPSSGRASETQYF. The CDR3 DNA reads TGTGCCAGCAGCCCCTCTAGCGGGAGGGCCTCTGAGACCCAGTACTTC.

The V call is TRBV29-1, the J call TRBJ2-2; 7 bases are a match to TRBD1. CDR3 length: 13 amino acids. The V gene's germline CDR1 is SQVTM and CDR2 ANQGSEA. V trimming: 6 bases; J trimming: 3 bases; junction bases outside the gene matches: 4. CDR3 nucleotide sequence: TGCAGCGTGGACAGGCTCGACACCGGGGAGCTGTTTTTT. Protein product: CSVDRLDTGELFF.

A single count supports this clone. The J gene is TRBJ2-1, the V gene TRBV5-1; 8 positions agree with TRBD2. Germline CDR1 reads SGHRS; CDR2 reads YFSETQ. V lost 3 bases to trimming and J lost 9 bases; unmatched junction nucleotides: 11. CDR3 length equals 15 residues. The CDR3 sequence is CASSYAAGEGGEQFF. The CDR3 region has the DNA TGCGCCAGCAGCTACGCAGCGGGAGAAGGTGGTGAGCAGTTCTTC.

The chain is built from TRBV5-1 and TRBJ2-1; 7 positions agree with TRBD2. Germline lookup yields CDR1 SGHRS and CDR2 YFSETQ. The CDR3 is 14 amino acids. J gave up 3 bases and V 6 bases, and 6 bases lay outside the gene matches. CDR3 in amino acids: CASTPGLSYNEQFF. The CDR3 DNA follows: TGCGCCAGCACACCGGGACTAAGCTACAATGAGCAGTTCTTC.

The chain recombines TRBV7-9 with TRBJ2-5; 14 bases align to TRBD2. CDR1 SEHNR and CDR2 FQNEAQ come from the germline V gene (reference sequence). With 5 bases clipped from V and 4 bases from J, the junction kept 12 bases outside the gene matches. The CDR3 has 18 amino acids. The CDR3 is CASSPGLAGVLTRETQYF. CDR3 nucleotides: TGTGCCAGCAGCCCGGGACTAGCGGGAGTTTTAACGCGAGAGACCCAGTACTTC.

J is TRBJ1-6 and V is TRBV6-2 or TRBV6-3, with a possible D match to TRBD1 (6 bases). Trimming stripped 6 bases from V and 6 bases from J, with 18 bases between. CDR3 size: 16 residues. The germline CDR1 and CDR2 sequences are MNHEY and SVGEGT. The CDR3 nucleotides are TGTGCCAGCAGCTCACCTTACAGGGCCGGTAATTCACCCCTCCACTTT. It is translated as CASSSPYRAGNSPLHF.

In this sample, this clone turned up a few times. The chain uses TRBV5-6 and TRBJ2-7, with 9 bases identical to TRBD2. The trim removed 2 bases at V and 4 bases at J, leaving 4 bases unmatched. Germline CDR1 and CDR2: SGHDT and YYEEEE. This CDR3 region has 14 residues. The CDR3 nucleotides read TGTGCCAGCAGCTTAGGACTAGCGAAGTACGAGCAGTACTTC. This codes for CASSLGLAKYEQYF.

The rearrangement joins TRBV7-2 to TRBJ2-1; 7 bases map to TRBD2. V was pared by 3 bases and J by 7 bases, with 9 bases of the junction left unmatched. This CDR3 has 15 amino acids. In germline, CDR1 is SGHTA, CDR2 FQGNSA. CDR3 sequence (DNA): TGTGCCAGCAGCTTTTCGGCGGGAGTTCGGAATGAGCAGTTCTTC. Amino acids: CASSFSAGVRNEQFF.

V is TRBV7-3 and J is TRBJ2-2; TRBD1 matches at 7 bases. From germline, CDR1 is SGHTA and CDR2 FQGTGA. The junction had 8 bases not matched to a gene; V was cut back by 5 bases and J by 5 bases. This CDR3 spans 15 amino acids. CDR3 in DNA: TGTGCCAGCAGCACAGGACAGGCTTGGACCGGGGAGCTGTTTTTT. This sequence encodes CASSTGQAWTGELFF.

The V gene is TRBV19, the J gene TRBJ1-6, with TRBD1 as a possible D gene (6 bases). This CDR3 contains 14 residues. CDR1 is LNHDA and CDR2 is SQIVND in the germline V gene (reference sequence). Trimming left V 7 bases short and J 10 bases short, with 17 bases between. The CDR3 DNA is TGTGCCAGTACCGAACAGGGAATCCCGTCACCCCTCCACTTT. Translating gives CASTEQGIPSPLHF.

CDR3 sequence: CASSIPFSGRAEQFF. The CDR3, as DNA: TGTGCCAGTAGTATACCCTTTAGCGGGAGGGCCGAGCAGTTCTTC. V usage is TRBV19 and J usage is TRBJ2-1, with TRBD2 matching over 11 bases. V was clipped by 2 bases and J by 10 bases; unmatched bases: 7. This CDR3 is built from 15 residues. The V gene's germline CDR1 is LNHDA and CDR2 SQIVND (reference sequence).

The rearrangement joins TRBV2 to TRBJ2-3; TRBD1 matches 7 bases. V was pared by 8 bases and J by 5 bases, with 13 bases of the junction left unmatched. This CDR3 spans 15 amino acids. Germline CDR1 is SNHLY and CDR2 is FYNNEI. The CDR3: CASPSRQGRVDTQYF. In nucleotides, the CDR3 is TGTGCCAGCCCTTCGAGACAGGGCAGGGTAGATACGCAGTATTTT.

The V and J genes are TRBV5-1 and TRBJ2-2; 15 nucleotides match TRBD2. Per germline, CDR1 SGHRS and CDR2 YFSETQ. This CDR3 region has 18 residues. The V gene end was trimmed by 3 bases and the J gene end by 0 bases; junction bases not matched to a gene: 3. CDR3 nucleotide sequence: TGCGCCAGCAGCTGGGGACTAGCGGGAGGTACGAACACCGGGGAGCTGTTTTTT. It specifies CASSWGLAGGTNTGELFF.

V is TRBV10-2 and J is TRBJ2-4; D not certain. The CDR3 has 11 amino acids. Germline V gene lookup returns CDR1 WSHSY and CDR2 SAAADI. V was shortened by 3 bases and J by 7 bases, with 4 bases between the two germline ends. CDR3 protein: CASSESNIQYF. The CDR3 DNA is TGCGCCAGCAGTGAATCTAACATTCAGTACTTC.